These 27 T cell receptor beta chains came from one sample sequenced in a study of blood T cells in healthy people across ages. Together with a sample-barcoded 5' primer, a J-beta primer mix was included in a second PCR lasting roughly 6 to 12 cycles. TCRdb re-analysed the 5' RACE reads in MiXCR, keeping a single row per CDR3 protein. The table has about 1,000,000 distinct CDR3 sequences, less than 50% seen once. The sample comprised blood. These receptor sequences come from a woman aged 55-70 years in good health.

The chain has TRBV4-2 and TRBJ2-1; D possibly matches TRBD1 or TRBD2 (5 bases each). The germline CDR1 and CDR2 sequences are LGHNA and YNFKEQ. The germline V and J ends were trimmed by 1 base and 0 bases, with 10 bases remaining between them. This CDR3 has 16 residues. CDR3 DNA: TGTGCCAGCAGCCAAGTCGGGACGGCCTCCTACAATGAGCAGTTCTTC. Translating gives CASSQVGTASYNEQFF.

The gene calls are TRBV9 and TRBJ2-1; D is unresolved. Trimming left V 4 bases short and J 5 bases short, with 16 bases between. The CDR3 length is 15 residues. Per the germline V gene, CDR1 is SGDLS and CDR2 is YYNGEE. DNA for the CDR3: TGTGCCAGCAGCCAGACGGGCCACCTCGACAATGAGCAGTTCTTC. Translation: CASSQTGHLDNEQFF.

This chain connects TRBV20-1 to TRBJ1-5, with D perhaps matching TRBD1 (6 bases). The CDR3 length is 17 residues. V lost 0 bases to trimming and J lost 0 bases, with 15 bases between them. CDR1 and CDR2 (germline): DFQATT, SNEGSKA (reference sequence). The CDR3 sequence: CSARDFVRGNSNQPQHF. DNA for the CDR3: TGCAGTGCTAGAGACTTTGTTAGGGGGAATAGCAATCAGCCCCAGCATTTT.

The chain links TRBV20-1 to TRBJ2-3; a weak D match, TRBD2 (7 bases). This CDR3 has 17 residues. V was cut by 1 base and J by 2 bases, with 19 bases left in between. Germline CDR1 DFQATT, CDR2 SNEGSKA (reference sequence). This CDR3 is CSARGGAGDSPTDTQYF. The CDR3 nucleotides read TGCAGTGCTAGAGGGGGGGCGGGAGATTCCCCCACAGATACGCAGTATTTT.

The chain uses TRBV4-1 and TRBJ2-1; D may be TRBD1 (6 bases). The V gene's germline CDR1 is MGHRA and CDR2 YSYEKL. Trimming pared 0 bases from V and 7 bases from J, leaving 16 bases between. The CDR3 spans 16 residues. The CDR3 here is CASSQDRGGPRNEQFF. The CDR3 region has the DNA TGCGCCAGCAGCCAAGATCGTGGGGGCCCTAGGAATGAGCAGTTCTTC.

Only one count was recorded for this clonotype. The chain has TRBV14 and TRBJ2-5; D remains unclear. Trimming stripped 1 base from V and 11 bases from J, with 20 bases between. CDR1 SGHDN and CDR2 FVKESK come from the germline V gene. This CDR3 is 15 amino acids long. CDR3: CASSQASSSYNEQYF. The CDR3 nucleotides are TGTGCCAGCAGCCAAGCCAGCTCCTCTTACAATGAGCAGTACTTC.

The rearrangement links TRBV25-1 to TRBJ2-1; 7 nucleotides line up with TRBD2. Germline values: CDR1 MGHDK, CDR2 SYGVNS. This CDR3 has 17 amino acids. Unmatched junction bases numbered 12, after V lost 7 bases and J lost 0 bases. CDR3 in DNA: TGTGCCAGCATTGGTTTACGCGGGAGAAACTCCTACAATGAGCAGTTCTTC. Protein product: CASIGLRGRNSYNEQFF.

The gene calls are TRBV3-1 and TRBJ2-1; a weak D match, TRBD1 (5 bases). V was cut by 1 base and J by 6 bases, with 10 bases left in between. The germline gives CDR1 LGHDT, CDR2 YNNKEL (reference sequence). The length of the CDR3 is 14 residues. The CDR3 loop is CASSQARASNEQFF. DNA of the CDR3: TGTGCCAGCAGCCAAGCCAGGGCCTCCAATGAGCAGTTCTTC.

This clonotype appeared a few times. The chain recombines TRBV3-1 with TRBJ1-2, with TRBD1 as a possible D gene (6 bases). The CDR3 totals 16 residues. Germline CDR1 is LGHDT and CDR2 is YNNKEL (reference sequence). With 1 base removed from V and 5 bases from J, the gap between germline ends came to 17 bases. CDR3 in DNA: TGTGCCAGCAGCCAAGTCCCGACAGGCAATTCGTATGGCTACACCTTC. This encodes CASSQVPTGNSYGYTF.

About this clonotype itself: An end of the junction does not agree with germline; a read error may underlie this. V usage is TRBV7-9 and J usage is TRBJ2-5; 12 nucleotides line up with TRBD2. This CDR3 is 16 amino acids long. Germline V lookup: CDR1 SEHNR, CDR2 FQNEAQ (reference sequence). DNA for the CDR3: TGTGCCGGCAGCTCTACTAGCGGGAGGATCTACAATGAGCAGTACTTC. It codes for CAGSSTSGRIYNEQYF.

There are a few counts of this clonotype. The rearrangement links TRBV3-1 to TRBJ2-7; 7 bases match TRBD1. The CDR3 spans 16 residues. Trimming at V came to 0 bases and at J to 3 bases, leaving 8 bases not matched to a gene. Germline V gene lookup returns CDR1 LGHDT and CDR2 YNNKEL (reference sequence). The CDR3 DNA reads TGTGCCAGCAGCCAAGATCTTCAGGGGGTTAGCTACGAGCAGTACTTC. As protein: CASSQDLQGVSYEQYF.

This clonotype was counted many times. CDR3 bases: TGTGCCAGCAGTCCCGAGGGGGGGAGGTTGAATGAGCAGTTCTTC. Translating it yields CASSPEGGRLNEQFF. The chain links TRBV12-3 or TRBV12-4 to TRBJ2-1; a possible D gene is TRBD2 (7 bases). The CDR3 contains 15 residues. Trimming shortened V by 5 bases and J by 7 bases, and 18 bases separated the two germline ends.

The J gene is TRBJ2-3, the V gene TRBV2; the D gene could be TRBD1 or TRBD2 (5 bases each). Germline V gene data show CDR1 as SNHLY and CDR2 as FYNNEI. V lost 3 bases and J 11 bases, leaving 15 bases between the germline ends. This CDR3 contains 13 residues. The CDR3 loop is CASSDVGVAGQYF. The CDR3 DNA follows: TGTGCCAGCAGTGACGTGGGGGTTGCGGGGCAGTATTTT.

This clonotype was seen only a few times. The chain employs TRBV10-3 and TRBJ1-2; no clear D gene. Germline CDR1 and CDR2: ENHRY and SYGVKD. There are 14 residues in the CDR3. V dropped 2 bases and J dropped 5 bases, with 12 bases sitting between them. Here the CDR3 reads CAISEVPSSYGYTF. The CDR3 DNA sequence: TGTGCCATCAGTGAGGTACCCAGTTCTTATGGCTACACCTTC.

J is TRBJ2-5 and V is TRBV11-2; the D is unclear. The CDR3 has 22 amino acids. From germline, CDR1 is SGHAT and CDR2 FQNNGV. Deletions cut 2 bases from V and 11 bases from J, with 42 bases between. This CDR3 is CASSLRTPARARADLRSNEQYF. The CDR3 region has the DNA TGTGCCAGCAGCTTACGTACCCCTGCTCGGGCTAGGGCGGACCTAAGGAGTAATGAGCAGTACTTC.

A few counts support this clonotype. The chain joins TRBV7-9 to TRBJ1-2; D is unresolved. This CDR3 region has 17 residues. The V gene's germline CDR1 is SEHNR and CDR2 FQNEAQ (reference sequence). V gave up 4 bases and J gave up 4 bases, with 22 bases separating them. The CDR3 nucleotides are TGTGCCAGCAGCTCCAGCGGTGGGGTGGTGCGGAGCTATGGCTACACCTTC. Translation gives CASSSSGGVVRSYGYTF.

The CDR3 DNA is TGTGCCAGCAGTTTCAGAATTATGAACACTGAAGCTTTCTTT. This codes for CASSFRIMNTEAFF. V usage is TRBV6-6 and J usage is TRBJ1-1, with no clear D. Trimming left V 4 bases short and J 0 bases short, with 9 bases between. The CDR3 loop spans 14 amino acids. Germline CDR1 MNHNY, CDR2 SVGAGI (reference sequence).

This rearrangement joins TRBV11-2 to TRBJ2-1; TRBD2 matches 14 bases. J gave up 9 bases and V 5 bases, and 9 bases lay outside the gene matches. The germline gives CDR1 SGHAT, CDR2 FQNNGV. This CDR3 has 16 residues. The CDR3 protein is CASSPRLAGGVSEQFF. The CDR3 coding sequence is TGTGCCAGCAGCCCCCGACTAGCGGGAGGGGTTAGTGAGCAGTTCTTC.

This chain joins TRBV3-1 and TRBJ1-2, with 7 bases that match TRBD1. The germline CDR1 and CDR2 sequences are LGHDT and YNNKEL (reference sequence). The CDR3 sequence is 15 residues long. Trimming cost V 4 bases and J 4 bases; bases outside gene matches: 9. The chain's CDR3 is CASSLDREGGYGYTF. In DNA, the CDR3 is TGTGCCAGCAGCCTAGACAGGGAGGGAGGCTATGGCTACACCTTC.

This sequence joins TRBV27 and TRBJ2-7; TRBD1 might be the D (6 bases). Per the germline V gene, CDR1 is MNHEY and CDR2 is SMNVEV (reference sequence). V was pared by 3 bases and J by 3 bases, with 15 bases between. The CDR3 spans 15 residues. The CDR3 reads CASSFGGQGHYEQYF. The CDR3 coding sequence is TGTGCCAGCAGTTTCGGTGGGCAGGGACACTACGAGCAGTACTTC.

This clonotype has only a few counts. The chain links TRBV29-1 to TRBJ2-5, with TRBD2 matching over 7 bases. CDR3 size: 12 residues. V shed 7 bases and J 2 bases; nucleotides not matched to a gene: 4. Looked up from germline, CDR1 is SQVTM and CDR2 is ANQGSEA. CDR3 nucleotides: TGCAGCGCTGGGAGGGAACAAGAGACCCAGTACTTC. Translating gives CSAGREQETQYF.

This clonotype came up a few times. The CDR3 nucleotides are TGTGCCAGCAGCGGCCCCAGTGGTGGGGCGTTCGGCTATGGCTACACCTTC. It yields the protein CASSGPSGGAFGYGYTF. The chain joins TRBV9 to TRBJ1-2, with D possibly TRBD1 on 5 matching bases. V was pared by 3 bases and J by 4 bases, with 22 bases between. The CDR3 length is 17 residues. Per the germline V gene, CDR1 is SGDLS and CDR2 is YYNGEE. Together with reference TRBV9 and TRBJ1-2, the CDR3 gives the full variable domain: DSGVTQTPKHLITATGQRVTLRCSPRSGDLSVYWYQQSLDQGLQFLIQYYNGEERAKGNILERFSAQQFPDLHSELNLSSLELGDSALYFCASSGPSGGAFGYGYTFGSGTRLTVV.

For the CDR3, the DNA is TGTGCCATCAGTGAGTCCGCTAGAGGCAGGGGCACAGATACGCAGTATTTT. Protein sequence: CAISESARGRGTDTQYF. The chain couples TRBV10-3 to TRBJ2-3, with D possibly being TRBD1 (5 bases). Trimming stripped 0 bases from V and 1 base from J, with 14 bases between. Germline assignment: CDR1 ENHRY and CDR2 SYGVKD. The CDR3 contains 17 residues.

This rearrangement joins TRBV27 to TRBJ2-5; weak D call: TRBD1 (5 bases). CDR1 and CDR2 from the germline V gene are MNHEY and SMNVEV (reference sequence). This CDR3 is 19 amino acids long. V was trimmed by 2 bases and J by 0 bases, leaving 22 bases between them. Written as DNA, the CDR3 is TGTGCCAGCAGTTTACTGTCAGGGCACGGGCACGGGTACCAAGAGACCCAGTACTTC. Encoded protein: CASSLLSGHGHGYQETQYF.

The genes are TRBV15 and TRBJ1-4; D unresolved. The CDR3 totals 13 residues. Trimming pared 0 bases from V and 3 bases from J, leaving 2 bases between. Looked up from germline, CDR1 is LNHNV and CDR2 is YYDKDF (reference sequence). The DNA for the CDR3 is TGTGCCACCAGCAGAGACCCTAATGAAAAACTGTTTTTT. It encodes CATSRDPNEKLFF.

The CDR3 here is CSAARGGNTEAFF. The CDR3 nucleotides are TGCAGTGCTGCCAGGGGTGGAAACACTGAAGCTTTCTTT. The chain employs TRBV20-1 and TRBJ1-1; D may be TRBD1 (6 bases). Germline CDR1 and CDR2: DFQATT and SNEGSKA (reference sequence). Trimming shortened V by 5 bases and J by 2 bases, and 12 bases separated the two germline ends. The CDR3 runs 13 residues.

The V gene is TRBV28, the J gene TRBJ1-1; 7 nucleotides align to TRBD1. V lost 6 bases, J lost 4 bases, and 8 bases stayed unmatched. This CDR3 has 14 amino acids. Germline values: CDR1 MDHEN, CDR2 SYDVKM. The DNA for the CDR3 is TGTGCCAGCAGCCCGGGACAGAGGATCACTGAAGCTTTCTTT. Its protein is CASSPGQRITEAFF.